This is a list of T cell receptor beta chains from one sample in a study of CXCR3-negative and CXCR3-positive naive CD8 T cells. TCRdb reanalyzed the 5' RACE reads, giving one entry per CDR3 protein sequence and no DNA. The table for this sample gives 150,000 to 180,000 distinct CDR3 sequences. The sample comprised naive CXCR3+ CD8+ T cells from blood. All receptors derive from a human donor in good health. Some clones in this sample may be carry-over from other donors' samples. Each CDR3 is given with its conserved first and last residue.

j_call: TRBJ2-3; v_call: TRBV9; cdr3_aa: CASSPRGTSGSTDTQYF
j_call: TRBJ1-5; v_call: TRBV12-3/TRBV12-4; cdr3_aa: CASSLSGDNQPQHF
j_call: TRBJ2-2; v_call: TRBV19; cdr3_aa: CATRDRGISGELFF
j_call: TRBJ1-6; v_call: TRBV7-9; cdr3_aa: CASSSRWRGHSPLHF
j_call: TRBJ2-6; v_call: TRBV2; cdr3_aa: CASREFVTGANVLTF
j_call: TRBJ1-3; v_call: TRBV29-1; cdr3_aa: CSVGGQNHGNTIYF
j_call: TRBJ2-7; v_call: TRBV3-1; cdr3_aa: CASTWTGEGYEQYF
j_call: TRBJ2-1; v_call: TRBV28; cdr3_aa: CASSSSDSPGNEQFF
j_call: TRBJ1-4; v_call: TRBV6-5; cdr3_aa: CASSYSGSGGANREKLFF
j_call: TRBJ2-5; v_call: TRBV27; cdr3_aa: CASSLTPAIETQYF
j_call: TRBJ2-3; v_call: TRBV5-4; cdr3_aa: CASSLAGGWDTQYF
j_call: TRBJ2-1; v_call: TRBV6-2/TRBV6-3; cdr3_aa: CASSYATAREQFF
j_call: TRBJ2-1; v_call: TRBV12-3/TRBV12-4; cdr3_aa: CASSFAGGLNRNEQFF
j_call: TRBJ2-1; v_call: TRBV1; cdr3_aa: CTSSQERTSEREFF
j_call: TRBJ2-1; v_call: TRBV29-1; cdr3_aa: CSVEIGDGTSYNEQLF
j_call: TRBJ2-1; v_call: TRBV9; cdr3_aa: CASSADNEQFF
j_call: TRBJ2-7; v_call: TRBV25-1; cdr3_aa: CASSEFFARGTYEQYF
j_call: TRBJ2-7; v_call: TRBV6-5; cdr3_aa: CASSYNPQGKLDEQYF
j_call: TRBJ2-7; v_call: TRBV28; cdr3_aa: CASSVGGGPYEQYF
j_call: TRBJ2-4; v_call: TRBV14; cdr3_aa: CASSSTGGLAKNIQYF